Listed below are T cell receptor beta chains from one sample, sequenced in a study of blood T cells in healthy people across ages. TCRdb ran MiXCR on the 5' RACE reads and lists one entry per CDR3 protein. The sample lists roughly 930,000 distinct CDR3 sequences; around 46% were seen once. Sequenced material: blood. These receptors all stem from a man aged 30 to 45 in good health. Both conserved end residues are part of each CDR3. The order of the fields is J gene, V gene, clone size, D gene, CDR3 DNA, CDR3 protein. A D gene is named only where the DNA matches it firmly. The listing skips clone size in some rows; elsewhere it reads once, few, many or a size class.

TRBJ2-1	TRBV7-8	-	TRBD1	TGTGCCAGCAGCTTATACTATGGGACAGGGGTCGACAATGAGCAGTTCTTC	CASSLYYGTGVDNEQFF
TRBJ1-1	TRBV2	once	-	TGTGCCAGCAGACCACCCTCACAACAGATGAACACTGAAGCTTTCTTT	CASRPPSQQMNTEAFF
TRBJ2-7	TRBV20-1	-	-	TGCAGTGCGCGCCCGAGTCCTCCCTACGAGCAGTACTTC	CSARPSPPYEQYF
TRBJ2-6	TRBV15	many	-	TGTGCCACCAGCAGTGGGTTGCTTTCTGGGGCCAACGTCCTGACTTTC	CATSSGLLSGANVLTF
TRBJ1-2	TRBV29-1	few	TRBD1	TGCAGCGTTGTCCCGGACAGGGACTATGGCTACACCTTC	CSVVPDRDYGYTF
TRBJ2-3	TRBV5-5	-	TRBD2	TGTGCCAGCAGACGGGAGCAGAGGACTAGCGGGGGGACAGATACGCAGTATTTT	CASRREQRTSGGTDTQYF
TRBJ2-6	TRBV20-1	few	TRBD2	TGCAGTGCTAGTGGTGGAGAGCGGGGGTTTCAGTCTGGGGCCAACGTCCTGACTTTC	CSASGGERGFQSGANVLTF
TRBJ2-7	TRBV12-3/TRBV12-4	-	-	TGTGCCAGCAGTTTAGCACAGAGGGACAATGAGCAGTACTTC	CASSLAQRDNEQYF
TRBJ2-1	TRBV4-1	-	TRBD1	TGCGCCAGCAGCCAAGCCGACAGGGCGGTTAGCTCCTACAATGAGCAGTTCTTC	CASSQADRAVSSYNEQFF
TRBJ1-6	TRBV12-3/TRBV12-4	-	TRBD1	TGTGCCAGCAACCCGGACAGGCTGAATTCACCCCTCCACTTT	CASNPDRLNSPLHF
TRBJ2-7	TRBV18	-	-	TGTGCCAGCTCACCATTCGTTATTCGTGAGACAGACTACGAGCAGTACTTC	CASSPFVIRETDYEQYF
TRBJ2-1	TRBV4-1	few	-	TGCGCCAGCAGCTGGGGCAATGAGCAGTTCTTC	CASSWGNEQFF
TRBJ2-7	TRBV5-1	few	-	TGCGCCAGCGGACTAAGTCAATCTTACGAGCAGTACTTC	CASGLSQSYEQYF
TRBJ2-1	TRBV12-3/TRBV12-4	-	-	TGTGCCAGCAGTTTGGCAGGCCTAGAGACCCAGTTCTTC	CASSLAGLETQFF
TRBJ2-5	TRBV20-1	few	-	TGCAGTGTCCGAGGAAGGACACAAGAGACCCAGTACTTC	CSVRGRTQETQYF
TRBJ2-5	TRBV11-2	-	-	TGTGCCGGCAGCTCCTACATGGACAGCGCAACAGAAGAGACCCAGTACTTC	CAGSSYMDSATEETQYF
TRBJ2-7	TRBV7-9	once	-	TGTGCCAGCAGCGTGGGGGGCATCTCCTACGGGCAGTACTTC	CASSVGGISYGQYF
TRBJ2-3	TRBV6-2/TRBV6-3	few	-	TGTGCCAGCAGTCAACCCAGTTGGCTGACACTCCCGTATTTT	CASSQPSWLTLPYF
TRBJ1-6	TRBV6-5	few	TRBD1	TGTGCCAGCAGTCCCCGGGACAGGGGCATTTCACCCCTCCACTTT	CASSPRDRGISPLHF
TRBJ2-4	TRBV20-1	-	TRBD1	TGCAGTGCCAGGCTCATGGACAGGCCTGCCAAAAACATTCAGTACTTC	CSARLMDRPAKNIQYF
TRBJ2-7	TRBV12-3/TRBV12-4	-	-	TGTGCCAGCAGTCCCTCAATATTCTACGAGCAGTACTTC	CASSPSIFYEQYF
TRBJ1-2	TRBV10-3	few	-	TGTGCCATCAGTGAGTCGGGGAAACTTCACTATGGCTACACCTTC	CAISESGKLHYGYTF
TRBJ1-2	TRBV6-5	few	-	TGTGCCAGCGGGTACGGCCAGCTCTCCTATGGCTACACCTTC	CASGYGQLSYGYTF
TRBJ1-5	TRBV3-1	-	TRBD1	TGTGCCAGCAGCCAGGGGACAGGGGGGGCAGGTATTCAGCCCCAGCATTTT	CASSQGTGGAGIQPQHF
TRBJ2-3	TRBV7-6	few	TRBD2	TGTGCCAGCAGCTTAGAAGTAATGGGACTAGTGACAGATACGCAGTATTTT	CASSLEVMGLVTDTQYF
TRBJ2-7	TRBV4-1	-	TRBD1	TGCGCCAGCAGCCAAGAGAACAGGGGCCACGAGCAGTACTTC	CASSQENRGHEQYF
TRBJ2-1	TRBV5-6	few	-	TGTGCCAGCAAGGTCCGCGTCGATAGCTCCTACAATGAGCAGTTCTTC	CASKVRVDSSYNEQFF
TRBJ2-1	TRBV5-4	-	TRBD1	TGTGCCAGCAGTAGACAGGGGGAGTACTACAATGAGCAGTTCTTC	CASSRQGEYYNEQFF
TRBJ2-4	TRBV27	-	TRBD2	TGTGCCAGCAGTTACGGATCGGACCTTCGGGGGGAGCAGTACTTC	CASSYGSDLRGEQYF
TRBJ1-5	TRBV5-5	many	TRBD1	TGTGCCAGCAGCCCGGGACAGGAGGCAGGGGATCAGCCCCAGCATTTT	CASSPGQEAGDQPQHF
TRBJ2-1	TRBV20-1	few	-	TGCAGTGCTAGAGCAAACAATGAGCAGTTCTTC	CSARANNEQFF
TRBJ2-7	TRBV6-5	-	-	TGTGCCAGCAGACAAGGACATTCCTACGAGCAGTACTTC	CASRQGHSYEQYF
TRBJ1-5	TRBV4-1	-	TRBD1	TGCGCCAGCAGCCAAACGCAAACATCAGGGGGTGCCAATCAGCCCCAGCATTTT	CASSQTQTSGGANQPQHF
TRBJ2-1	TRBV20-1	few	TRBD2	TGCAGTGCTTACGCGGGGGGACTATACAATGAGCAGTTCTTC	CSAYAGGLYNEQFF
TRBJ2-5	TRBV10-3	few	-	TGTGCCATCGGTGGGCACACCCGACAAGAGACCCAGTACTTC	CAIGGHTRQETQYF
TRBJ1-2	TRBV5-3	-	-	TGTGCCAGAAGCTTGGCGACAGCTAACTATGGCTACACCTTC	CARSLATANYGYTF
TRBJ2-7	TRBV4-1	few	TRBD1	TGCGCCAGCAGCCAAATAGGACAGGGCCTCTCCTACGAGCAGTACTTC	CASSQIGQGLSYEQYF
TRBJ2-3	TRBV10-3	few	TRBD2	TGTGCCATCAGAGCGGGGGTTGGCACAGATACGCAGTATTTT	CAIRAGVGTDTQYF
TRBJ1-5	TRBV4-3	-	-	TGCGCCAGCAGCCAAACTCGCTCGGAGGGTCAGCCCCAGCATTTT	CASSQTRSEGQPQHF
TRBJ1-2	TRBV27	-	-	TGTGCCAGCTCCTTTTGGGGCGAGACTAACTATGGCTACACCTTC	CASSFWGETNYGYTF
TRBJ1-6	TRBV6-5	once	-	TGTGCCAGCAGTTACGGCAGGGGAAAGGGCTCCTATAATTCACCCCTCCACTTT	CASSYGRGKGSYNSPLHF
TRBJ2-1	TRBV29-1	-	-	TGCAGCGGGGGGACGGTTTACAATGAGCAGTTCTTC	CSGGTVYNEQFF
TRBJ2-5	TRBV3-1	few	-	TGTGCCAGCAGCCAAGAAAACAGGGTCTATGAGCAGTACTTC	CASSQENRVYEQYF
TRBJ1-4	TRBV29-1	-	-	TGCAGCGTGGGAGGACAGCCGAATGAAAAACTGTTTTTT	CSVGGQPNEKLFF
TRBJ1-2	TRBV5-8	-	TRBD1	TGTGCCAGCAGCGTTTTGACAGGGGGTGGCTATGGCTACACCTTC	CASSVLTGGGYGYTF
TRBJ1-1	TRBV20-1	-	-	TGCAATGCTAACAGGGTTCCTGAAGCTTTCTTT	CNANRVPEAFF
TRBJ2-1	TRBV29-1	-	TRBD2	TGCAGCGGCGGGGCTAGCGGATACAATGAGCAGTTCTTC	CSGGASGYNEQFF
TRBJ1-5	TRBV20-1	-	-	TGCAGTGCTAGAGATTCGGTCCAGGGCGCTTATAGCAATCAGCCCCAGCATTTT	CSARDSVQGAYSNQPQHF
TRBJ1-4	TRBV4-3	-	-	TGCGCCAGCAGCCAAGAAGGGACAACTAATGAAAAACTGTTTTTT	CASSQEGTTNEKLFF
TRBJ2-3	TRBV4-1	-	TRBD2	TGCGCCAGCAGCCAAGATTCGCTAGCGGGGGTTCCTAGCGCAGATACGCAGTATTTT	CASSQDSLAGVPSADTQYF
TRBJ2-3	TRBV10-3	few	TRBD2	TGTGCCACCTATAGCGGGGGAACAGATACGCAGTATTTT	CATYSGGTDTQYF
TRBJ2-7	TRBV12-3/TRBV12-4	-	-	TGTGCCAGCAGTTTCCGCGGGGGCGATTCCTACGAGCAGTACTTC	CASSFRGGDSYEQYF
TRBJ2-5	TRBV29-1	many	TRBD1	TGCAGCGTTCAACAGGGGCTGCAGACCCAGTACTTC	CSVQQGLQTQYF
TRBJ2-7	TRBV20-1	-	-	TGCAGTGCTAGAGCATGGCAGGGGAGCTCCTACGAGCAGTACTTC	CSARAWQGSSYEQYF
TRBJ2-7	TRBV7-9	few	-	TGTGCCAGCAGCTTAGCGCGAGGCAGGGAGTCCTACGAGCAGTACTTC	CASSLARGRESYEQYF
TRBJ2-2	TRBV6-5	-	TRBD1	TGTGCCAGCCCTGGGACAGGGGCATCCGGGGAGCTGTTTTTT	CASPGTGASGELFF
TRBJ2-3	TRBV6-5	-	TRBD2	TGTGCCAGCAGTTACCTCAGCGGGGAAGATACGCAGTATTTT	CASSYLSGEDTQYF